The 20 T cell receptor beta chains presented below share a single source sample, sequenced in a study of cytomegalovirus exposure and HLA in healthy donors. This PCR relied on a set of 60 Vbeta primers and 13 Jbeta primers. Profiling relied on immunoSEQ multiplex PCR, and the TCRdb table lists in-frame clones only, not all of them. The sample has fewer than 200,000 clones; 75% to 80% are singletons. The source material was PBMCs. Every receptor here comes from a middle-aged man in good health and CMV-seropositive.

The chain combines TRBV19 with TRBJ2-2; 9 bases map to TRBD2. Germline-derived CDR1 and CDR2 are LNHDA and SQIVND (reference sequence). The length of the CDR3 is 16 residues. The V gene end was trimmed by 10 bases and the J gene end by 4 bases; junction bases not matched to a gene: 13. This CDR3 reads CATAILSGSLTGELFF. CDR3 DNA sequence: TGTGCCACCGCCATCCTTAGCGGGAGTCTCACCGGGGAGCTGTTTTTT. Together with reference TRBV19 and TRBJ2-2, the CDR3 gives the full variable domain: DGGITQSPKYLFRKEGQNVTLSCEQNLNHDAMYWYRQDPGQGLRLIYYSQIVNDFQKGDIAEGYSVSREKKESFPLTVTSAQKNPTAFYLCATAILSGSLTGELFFGEGSRLTVL.

V and J are TRBV4-1 and TRBJ1-2; 11 nucleotides align to TRBD1. The CDR3 spans 14 residues. V lost 1 base, J lost 8 bases, and 3 bases stayed unmatched. Germline V gives CDR1 MGHRA, CDR2 YSYEKL. The CDR3 sequence is CASSQADRGQGYTF. The CDR3 DNA sequence: TGCGCCAGCAGCCAAGCGGACAGGGGGCAGGGCTACACCTTC.

This rearrangement joins TRBV5-1 to TRBJ2-3; possible D gene TRBD1, 6 bases. There are 15 residues in the CDR3. V lost 0 bases and J lost 6, with 14 bases in between. Germline CDR1 reads SGHRS; CDR2 reads YFSETQ. DNA for the CDR3: TGCGCCAGCAGCTTGGATCGCCAGGGGAGCGATACGCAGTATTTT. Its translation is CASSLDRQGSDTQYF.

This rearrangement joins TRBV7-9 to TRBJ1-1; D uncertain. This CDR3 is built from 15 residues. V lost 5 bases and J 2 bases, leaving 15 bases between the germline ends. Germline V gene sequence: CDR1 SEHNR, CDR2 FQNEAQ (reference sequence). CDR3 in amino acids: CASSPLTRINTEAFF. CDR3 sequence (DNA): TGTGCCAGCAGCCCTTTGACACGGATAAACACTGAAGCTTTCTTT.

The chain is built from TRBV7-3 and TRBJ2-1, with D tentatively TRBD2 (6 bases). CDR1 and CDR2 (germline): SGHTA, FQGTGA. This CDR3 contains 16 residues. Trimming took 0 bases from V and 2 from J, leaving 11 bases between them. CDR3: CASSLTSGTPYNEQFF. The CDR3 region has the DNA TGTGCCAGCAGCTTAACGTCCGGGACTCCCTACAATGAGCAGTTCTTC.

The chain joins TRBV15 to TRBJ2-1; 7 bases map to TRBD2. The CDR3 is 16 residues long. Germline CDR1 LNHNV, CDR2 YYDKDF (reference sequence). Germline trimming cut 0 bases from V and 6 bases from J; bases unmatched to any gene: 8. The CDR3 region is CATSREGGVFGNEQFF. Written as DNA, the CDR3 is TGTGCCACCAGCAGAGAGGGGGGGGTTTTCGGCAATGAGCAGTTCTTC.

The genes are TRBV6-5 and TRBJ2-1; the D gene is possibly TRBD2 (5 bases). V lost 1 base and J lost 0, with 10 bases in between. CDR1 is MNHEY and CDR2 is SVGAGI in the germline V gene. The CDR3 has 16 residues. The CDR3 region is CASSYYRLPSYNEQFF. The CDR3 DNA follows: TGTGCCAGCAGTTACTATCGACTACCCTCCTACAATGAGCAGTTCTTC.

The V call is TRBV19, the J call TRBJ2-5, with a possible D match to TRBD1 (7 bases). Germline V gene sequence: CDR1 LNHDA, CDR2 SQIVND (reference sequence). V was shortened by 6 bases and J by 1 base, with 15 bases between the two germline ends. The CDR3 totals 15 residues. CDR3: CASSVRGQSQETQYF. Written as DNA, the CDR3 is TGTGCCAGTAGCGTGCGGGGACAGAGCCAAGAGACCCAGTACTTC.

The J gene is TRBJ1-2, the V gene TRBV27; 12 nucleotides match TRBD1. Per germline, CDR1 MNHEY and CDR2 SMNVEV (reference sequence). The CDR3 runs 15 residues. V lost 6 bases and J lost 5; bases outside the gene matches: 7. For the CDR3, the DNA is TGTGCCAGCAGACGAGGGACAGGGGGCTTTTATGGCTACACCTTC. It codes for CASRRGTGGFYGYTF.

V and J are TRBV19 and TRBJ2-5, with TRBD1 matching over 7 bases. The CDR3 covers 15 residues. From germline, CDR1 is LNHDA and CDR2 SQIVND (reference sequence). Germline trimming cut 7 bases from V and 3 bases from J; bases unmatched to any gene: 11. Written as DNA, the CDR3 is TGTGCCAGTACGCCCCGAGGGGGCATGAAAGAGACCCAGTACTTC. Translated: CASTPRGGMKETQYF.

The chain combines TRBV11-2 with TRBJ2-2; TRBD2 aligns across 10 bases. CDR3 length: 16 residues. CDR1 is SGHAT and CDR2 is FQNNGV in the germline V gene. V was pared by 1 base and J by 7 bases, with 6 bases of the junction left unmatched. CDR3 amino acids: CASSLVASGSSGELFF. CDR3 coding DNA: TGTGCCAGCAGCTTAGTGGCTAGCGGGAGCAGCGGGGAGCTGTTTTTT.

V gene TRBV5-1 combines with J gene TRBJ2-3, with 14 positions matching TRBD2. The CDR3 is 16 amino acids. CDR1 and CDR2 from the germline V gene are SGHRS and YFSETQ. The ends lost 4 bases at V and 2 bases at J; junction bases unmatched: 3. CDR3 sequence reads: CASSEGLAGATDTQYF. DNA of the CDR3: TGCGCCAGCAGCGAGGGACTAGCGGGAGCCACAGATACGCAGTATTTT.

This chain connects TRBV29-1 to TRBJ2-3, with D possibly TRBD1 on 6 matching bases. V lost 6 bases, J lost 1 base, and 17 bases lay in between. Germline V gene lookup returns CDR1 SQVTM and CDR2 ANQGSEA. The CDR3 sequence is 15 residues long. CDR3 in DNA: TGCAGCGTCCGCATAGGGGCAGGGGGCACAGATACGCAGTATTTT. Protein sequence: CSVRIGAGGTDTQYF.

The table lists this clone with a few counts. J is TRBJ2-7 and V is TRBV5-4; tentative D call: TRBD2 (6 bases). Germline lookup yields CDR1 SGHNT and CDR2 YYREEE (reference sequence). Trimming removed 3 bases at V and 2 bases at J, with 12 bases between. CDR3 size: 14 residues. CDR3 sequence (DNA): TGTGCCAGCAGCTCGCAGCGGGCTACCTACGAGCAGTACTTC. This codes for CASSSQRATYEQYF. Filled out from reference TRBV5-4 and TRBJ2-7, the complete variable domain reads ETGVTQSPTHLIKTRGQQVTLRCSSQSGHNTVSWYQQALGQGPQFIFQYYREEENGRGNFPPRFSGLQFPNYSSELNVNALELDDSALYLCASSSQRATYEQYFGPGTRLTVT.

The chain recombines TRBV7-9 with TRBJ2-3, with 9 bases that match TRBD2. The V gene end was trimmed by 3 bases and the J gene end by 4 bases; junction bases not matched to a gene: 8. CDR1 and CDR2 from the germline V gene are SEHNR and FQNEAQ (reference sequence). The CDR3 sequence is 16 residues long. The CDR3: CASSFRTSALPDTQYF. The CDR3, as DNA: TGTGCCAGCAGCTTTCGGACTAGCGCGCTCCCAGATACGCAGTATTTT.

J is TRBJ2-1 and V is TRBV19, with 11 bases aligning to TRBD2. CDR1 is LNHDA and CDR2 is SQIVND in the germline V gene (reference sequence). V gave up 5 bases and J gave up 7 bases; unmatched junction bases: 10. There are 16 residues in the CDR3. CDR3 bases: TGTGCCAGTAGTCCACTAACTAGCGGGAGAGGGAATGAGCAGTTCTTC. Translated: CASSPLTSGRGNEQFF. Full variable domain (rest looked up from reference TRBV19 and TRBJ2-1): DGGITQSPKYLFRKEGQNVTLSCEQNLNHDAMYWYRQDPGQGLRLIYYSQIVNDFQKGDIAEGYSVSREKKESFPLTVTSAQKNPTAFYLCASSPLTSGRGNEQFFGPGTRLTVL.

This chain connects TRBV19 to TRBJ2-6; D gene ambiguous. The germline V and J ends were trimmed by 5 bases and 0 bases, with 8 bases remaining between them. This CDR3 spans 15 amino acids. CDR1 LNHDA and CDR2 SQIVND come from the germline V gene (reference sequence). CDR3 DNA sequence: TGTGCCAGTAGTCCCCGCAGCTCTGGGGCCAACGTCCTGACTTTC. This encodes CASSPRSSGANVLTF. The complete variable domain, with remaining parts taken from reference TRBV19 and TRBJ2-6, reads DGGITQSPKYLFRKEGQNVTLSCEQNLNHDAMYWYRQDPGQGLRLIYYSQIVNDFQKGDIAEGYSVSREKKESFPLTVTSAQKNPTAFYLCASSPRSSGANVLTFGAGSRLTVL.

This clone was observed a few times. This chain uses TRBV11-3 with TRBJ2-5, with unresolved D. The J call could be wrong; TRBJ2-7 is a better fit for the DNA end. This CDR3 is 13 amino acids long. CDR1 SGHNT and CDR2 YENEEA come from the germline V gene. The chain's CDR3 is CASSPITAYEQYF. The CDR3 DNA reads TGTGCCAGCAGCCCGATCACCGCCTACGAGCAGTACTTC.

This chain joins TRBV5-1 and TRBJ1-4; 9 nucleotides agree with TRBD1. Looked up from germline, CDR1 is SGHRS and CDR2 is YFSETQ. The CDR3 runs 15 residues. V shed 4 bases, J shed 5 bases, and the junction held 6 bases outside the gene matches. CDR3 DNA: TGCGCCAGCAGCGGGACCGGGACAGGGAATGAAAAACTGTTTTTT. Encoded protein: CASSGTGTGNEKLFF.

This chain joins TRBV11-3 and TRBJ1-4; D is perhaps TRBD1 (5 bases). The CDR3 has 15 residues. CDR1 and CDR2 from the germline V gene are SGHNT and YENEEA. V lost 0 bases and J 8 bases, leaving 13 bases between the germline ends. CDR3 nucleotide sequence: TGTGCCAGCAGCTTAGATGGGACTGGAGGGGAAAAACTGTTTTTT. Amino acid sequence: CASSLDGTGGEKLFF.